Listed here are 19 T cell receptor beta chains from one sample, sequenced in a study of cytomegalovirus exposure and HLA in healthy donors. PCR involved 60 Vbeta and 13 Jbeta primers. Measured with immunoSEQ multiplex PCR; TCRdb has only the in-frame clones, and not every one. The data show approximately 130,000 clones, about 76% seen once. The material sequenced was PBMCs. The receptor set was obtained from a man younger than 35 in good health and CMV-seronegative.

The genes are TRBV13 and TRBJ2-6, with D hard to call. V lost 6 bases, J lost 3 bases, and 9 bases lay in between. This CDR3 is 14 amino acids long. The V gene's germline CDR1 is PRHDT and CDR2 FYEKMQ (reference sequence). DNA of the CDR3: TGTGCCAGCAGTAAGCGTGGTGGGGCCAACGTCCTGACTTTC. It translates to CASSKRGGANVLTF.

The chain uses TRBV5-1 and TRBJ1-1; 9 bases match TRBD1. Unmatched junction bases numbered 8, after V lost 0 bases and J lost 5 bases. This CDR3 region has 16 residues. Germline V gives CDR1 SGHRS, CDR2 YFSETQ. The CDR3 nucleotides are TGCGCCAGCAGCTTGGCACTACAGGGGGCGAGGACTGAAGCTTTCTTT. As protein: CASSLALQGARTEAFF. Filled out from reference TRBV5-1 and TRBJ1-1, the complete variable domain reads KAGVTQTPRYLIKTRGQQVTLSCSPISGHRSVSWYQQTPGQGLQFLFEYFSETQRNKGNFPGRFSGRQFSNSRSEMNVSTLELGDSALYLCASSLALQGARTEAFFGQGTRLTVV.

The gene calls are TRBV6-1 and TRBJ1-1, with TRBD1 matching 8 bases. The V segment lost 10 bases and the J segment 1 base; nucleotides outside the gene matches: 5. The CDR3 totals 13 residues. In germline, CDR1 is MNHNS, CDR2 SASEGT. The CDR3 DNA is TGTGCCACCCAGGGGGCATCGAACACTGAAGCTTTCTTT. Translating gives CATQGASNTEAFF.

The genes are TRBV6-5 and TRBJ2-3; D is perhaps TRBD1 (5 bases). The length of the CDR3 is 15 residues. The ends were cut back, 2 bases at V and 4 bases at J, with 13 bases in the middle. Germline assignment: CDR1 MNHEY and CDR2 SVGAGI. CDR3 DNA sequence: TGTGCCAGCAGTTACGGGCAGGGCGCCGCAGATACGCAGTATTTT. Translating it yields CASSYGQGAADTQYF.

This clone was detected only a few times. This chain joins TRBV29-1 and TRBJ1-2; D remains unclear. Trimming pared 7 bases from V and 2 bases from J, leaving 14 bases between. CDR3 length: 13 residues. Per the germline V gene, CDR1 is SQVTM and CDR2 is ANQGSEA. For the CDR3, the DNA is TGCAGCGCAATCTCGCTCCAGAACTATGGCTACACCTTC. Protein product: CSAISLQNYGYTF.

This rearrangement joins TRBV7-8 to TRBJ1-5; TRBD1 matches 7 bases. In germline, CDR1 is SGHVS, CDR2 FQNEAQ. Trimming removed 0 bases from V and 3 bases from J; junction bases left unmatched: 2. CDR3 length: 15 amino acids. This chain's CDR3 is CASSLAGGPNQPQHF. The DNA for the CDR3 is TGTGCCAGCAGCTTAGCAGGGGGCCCCAATCAGCCCCAGCATTTT.

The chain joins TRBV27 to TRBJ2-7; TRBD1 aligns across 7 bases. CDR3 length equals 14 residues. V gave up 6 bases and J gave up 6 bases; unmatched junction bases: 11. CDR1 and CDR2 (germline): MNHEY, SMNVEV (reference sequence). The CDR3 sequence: CASRPTGFFIEQYF. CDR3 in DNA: TGTGCCAGCAGGCCGACAGGGTTTTTTATCGAGCAGTACTTC.

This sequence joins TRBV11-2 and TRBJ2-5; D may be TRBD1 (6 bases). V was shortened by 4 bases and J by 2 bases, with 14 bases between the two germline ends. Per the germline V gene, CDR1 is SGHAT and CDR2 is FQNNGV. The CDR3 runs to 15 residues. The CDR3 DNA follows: TGTGCCAGCAGCTCCCAGAACAGGGTTCAAGAGACCCAGTACTTC. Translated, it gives CASSSQNRVQETQYF.

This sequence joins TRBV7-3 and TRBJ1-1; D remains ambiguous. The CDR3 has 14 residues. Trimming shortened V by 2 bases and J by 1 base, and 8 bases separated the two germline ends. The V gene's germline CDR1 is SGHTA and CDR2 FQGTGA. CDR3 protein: CASSLGLKNTEAFF. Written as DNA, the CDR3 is TGTGCCAGCAGCTTAGGCCTGAAGAACACTGAAGCTTTCTTT.

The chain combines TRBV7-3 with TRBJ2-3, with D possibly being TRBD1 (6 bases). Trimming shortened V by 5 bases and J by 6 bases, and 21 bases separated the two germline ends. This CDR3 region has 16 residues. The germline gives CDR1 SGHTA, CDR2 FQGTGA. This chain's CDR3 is CASSASGTTRLDTQYF. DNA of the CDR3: TGTGCCAGCAGCGCATCCGGGACAACTAGGTTGGATACGCAGTATTTT.

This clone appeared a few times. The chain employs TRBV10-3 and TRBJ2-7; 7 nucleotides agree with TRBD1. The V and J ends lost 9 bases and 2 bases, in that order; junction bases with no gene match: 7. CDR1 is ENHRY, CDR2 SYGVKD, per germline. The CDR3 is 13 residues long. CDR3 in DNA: TGTGCCATTGGGACAGAGGGAGCCTACGAGCAGTACTTC. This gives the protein CAIGTEGAYEQYF.

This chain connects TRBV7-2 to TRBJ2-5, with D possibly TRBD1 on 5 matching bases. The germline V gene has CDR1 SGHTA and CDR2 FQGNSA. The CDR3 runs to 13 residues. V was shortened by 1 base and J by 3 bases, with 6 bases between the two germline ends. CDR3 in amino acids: CASSLEGKETQYF. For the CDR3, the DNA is TGTGCCAGCAGCTTAGAGGGGAAAGAGACCCAGTACTTC.

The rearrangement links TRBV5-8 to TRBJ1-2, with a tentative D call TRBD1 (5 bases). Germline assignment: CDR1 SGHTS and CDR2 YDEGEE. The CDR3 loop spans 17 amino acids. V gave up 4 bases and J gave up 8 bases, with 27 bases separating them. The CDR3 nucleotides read TGTGCCAGCAGCGGGGGGAGGGCAAGGAAATCCTCGCTCGGCTACACCTTC. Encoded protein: CASSGGRARKSSLGYTF.

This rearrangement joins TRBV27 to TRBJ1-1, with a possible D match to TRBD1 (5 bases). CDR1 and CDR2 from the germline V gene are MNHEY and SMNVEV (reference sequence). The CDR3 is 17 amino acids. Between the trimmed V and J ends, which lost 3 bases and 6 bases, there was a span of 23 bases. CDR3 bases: TGTGCCAGCAGTTTCAAAATGGGCGGGGGGTTAGGTCCTGAAGCTTTCTTT. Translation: CASSFKMGGGLGPEAFF.

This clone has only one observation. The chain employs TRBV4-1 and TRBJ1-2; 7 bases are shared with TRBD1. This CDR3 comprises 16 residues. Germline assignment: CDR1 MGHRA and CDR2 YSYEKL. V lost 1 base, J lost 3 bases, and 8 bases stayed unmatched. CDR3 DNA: TGCGCCAGCAGCCAAGCGACAGGGATCTTGGACTATGGCTACACCTTC. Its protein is CASSQATGILDYGYTF.

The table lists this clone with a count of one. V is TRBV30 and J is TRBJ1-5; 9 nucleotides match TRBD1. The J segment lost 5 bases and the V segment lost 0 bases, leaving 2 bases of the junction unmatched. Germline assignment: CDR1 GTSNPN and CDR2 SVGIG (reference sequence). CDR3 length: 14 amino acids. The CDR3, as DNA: TGTGCCTGGAGTGTGGGACAGGGAGATCAGCCCCAGCATTTT. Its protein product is CAWSVGQGDQPQHF.

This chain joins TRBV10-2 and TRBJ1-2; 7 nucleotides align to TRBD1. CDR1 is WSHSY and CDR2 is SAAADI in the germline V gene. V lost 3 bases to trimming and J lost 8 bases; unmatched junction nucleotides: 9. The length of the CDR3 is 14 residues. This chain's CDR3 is CASSEQEGARGYTF. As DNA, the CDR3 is TGCGCCAGCAGTGAACAGGAGGGGGCGAGGGGCTACACCTTC.

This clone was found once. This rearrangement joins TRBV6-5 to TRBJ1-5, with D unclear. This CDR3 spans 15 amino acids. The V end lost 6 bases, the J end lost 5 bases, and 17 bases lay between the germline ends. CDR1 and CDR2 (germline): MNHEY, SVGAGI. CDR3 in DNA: TGTGCCAGCAGGAGCGACTGGTCCCGCGATCAGCCCCAGCATTTT. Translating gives CASRSDWSRDQPQHF.

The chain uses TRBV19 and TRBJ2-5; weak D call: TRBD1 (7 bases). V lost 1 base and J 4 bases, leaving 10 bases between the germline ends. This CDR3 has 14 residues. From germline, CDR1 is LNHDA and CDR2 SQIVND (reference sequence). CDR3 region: CASSIGQGLETQYF. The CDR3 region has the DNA TGTGCCAGTAGTATAGGACAGGGACTAGAGACCCAGTACTTC.